A single sample gave rise to the 15 T cell receptor beta chains below, sequenced in a study of blood T cell repertoires in COVID-19. TCRdb's copy holds only in-frame clones and misses some; the assay was immunoSEQ multiplex PCR. This sample yields 250,000 to 350,000 clones, of which around 90% are seen a single time; about 6% belongs to the top ten. The sample consisted of PBMCs or T cells enriched from blood (not recorded which). Receptors were obtained from a woman aged 40-49 years who had recovered from COVID-19.

The chain employs TRBV12-2 and TRBJ2-1; the DNA was not used to check the table's D call, TRBD1. TRBV12-2 is tagged as a pseudogene. The CDR3 runs to 17 residues. The CDR3 region has the DNA TGTGCAAGTCGCCGCCTACTCGACAGGGGTTTTCGAAATGAGCAGTTCTTC. Its translation: CASRRLLDRGFRNEQFF.

The V call is TRBV28, the J call TRBJ1-1; 7 bases are a match to TRBD1. V dropped 6 bases and J dropped 6; count of bases not matched to a gene: 7. Germline CDR1 reads MDHEN; CDR2 reads SYDVKM. CDR3 length equals 13 residues. This CDR3 reads CASRLTGDSEAFF. The CDR3, as DNA: TGTGCCAGCAGACTAACAGGGGATTCTGAAGCTTTCTTT.

In this sample, this clone turned up a few times. The rearrangement uses TRBV13 and TRBJ1-3; D gene unclear. The CDR3 sequence is 15 residues long. V lost 0 bases, J lost 0 bases, and 6 bases lay in between. CDR1 and CDR2 from the germline V gene are PRHDT and FYEKMQ (reference sequence). DNA of the CDR3: TGTGCCAGCAGCTTAGGACCGGTCTCTGGAAACACCATATATTTT. Its translation is CASSLGPVSGNTIYF.

This chain connects TRBV9 to TRBJ2-2; TRBD2 agrees at 10 bases. Germline loops: CDR1 SGDLS, CDR2 YYNGEE. There are 16 residues in the CDR3. Trimming took 1 base from V and 4 from J; bases not matched to a gene: 4. For the CDR3, the DNA is TGTGCCAGCAGCGTACTAGCGGGAGAGCGCACCGGGGAGCTGTTTTTT. Its translation: CASSVLAGERTGELFF.

This clone was observed a few times. V usage is TRBV6-5 and J usage is TRBJ2-7, with TRBD1 identical over 10 bases. The V gene's germline CDR1 is MNHEY and CDR2 SVGAGI. Unmatched junction bases numbered 5, after V lost 8 bases and J lost 4 bases. This CDR3 comprises 13 residues. This CDR3 is CASLGTGVYEQYF. The CDR3 DNA is TGTGCCAGCTTGGGGACAGGGGTTTACGAGCAGTACTTC.

V usage is TRBV6-5 and J usage is TRBJ2-7, with 8 positions matching TRBD2. Germline values: CDR1 MNHEY, CDR2 SVGAGI. Unmatched junction bases numbered 7, after V lost 10 bases and J lost 5 bases. The CDR3 covers 12 residues. Here the CDR3 reads CATSPGGDEQYF. As DNA, the CDR3 is TGTGCCACCTCGCCCGGGGGGGACGAGCAGTACTTC.

This clone was counted between two and nine times. This chain links TRBV28 with TRBJ2-3; 9 bases map to TRBD2. Germline V lookup: CDR1 MDHEN, CDR2 SYDVKM. The CDR3 sequence is 16 residues long. After removal of 4 bases from V and 5 bases from J, the junction contained 10 bases not matched to a gene. The CDR3: CASSSPMGGREDTQYF. Written as DNA, the CDR3 is TGTGCCAGCAGTTCCCCGATGGGCGGGAGGGAAGATACGCAGTATTTT.

The chain links TRBV6-6 to TRBJ1-1, with 7 bases fitting TRBD1. Germline CDR1 and CDR2: MNHNY and SVGAGI (reference sequence). Germline trimming cut 6 bases from V and 9 bases from J; bases unmatched to any gene: 16. The CDR3 spans 15 residues. This CDR3 reads CASSRILGGASKAFF. The CDR3 DNA follows: TGTGCCAGCAGCCGAATTCTAGGGGGCGCCAGTAAAGCTTTCTTT.

This clone appeared once. This chain joins TRBV4-3 and TRBJ2-1; 9 bases align to TRBD2. This CDR3 region has 15 residues. The V and J ends lost 1 base and 4 bases, in that order; junction bases with no gene match: 2. The germline CDR1 and CDR2 sequences are LGHNA and YSLEER. CDR3 nucleotide sequence: TGCGCCAGCAGCCAAGCCCTAGCGGGATACAATGAGCAGTTCTTC. This sequence encodes CASSQALAGYNEQFF.

Written as DNA, the CDR3 is TGTGCCAGCAGCTTAGGACAGGGCGGAAATTCACCCCTCCACTTT. Translating it yields CASSLGQGGNSPLHF. The chain uses TRBV7-3 and TRBJ1-6; 8 bases fit TRBD1. The germline V gene encodes CDR1 SGHTA and CDR2 FQGTGA. Unmatched junction bases numbered 4, after V lost 2 bases and J lost 7 bases. The CDR3 extends over 15 amino acids.

This clone was seen a few times. V and J are TRBV2 and TRBJ2-5; 12 nucleotides agree with TRBD2. Trimming took 7 bases from V and 14 from J; bases not matched to a gene: 14. The germline V gene encodes CDR1 SNHLY and CDR2 FYNNEI. The CDR3 loop spans 14 amino acids. The CDR3 coding sequence is TGTGCCAGCACTAGCGGGGGGGGAAGAGACCCACCCTACTTC. Translated, it gives CASTSGGGRDPPYF.

This chain uses TRBV7-2 with TRBJ2-5; D may be TRBD2 (7 bases). V dropped 1 base and J dropped 6 bases, with 12 bases sitting between them. The CDR3 totals 14 residues. Germline V CDR1 and CDR2: SGHTA, FQGNSA. The DNA for the CDR3 is TGTGCCAGCAGCTTAGGGTTGGGGGGGCAGACCCAGTACTTC. It translates to CASSLGLGGQTQYF.

The chain has TRBV5-1 and TRBJ2-5; maybe TRBD2 (6 bases). This CDR3 region has 15 residues. Germline values: CDR1 SGHRS, CDR2 YFSETQ. V shed 7 bases and J shed 2 bases, with 18 bases lying between them. The CDR3 region has the DNA TGCGCCAGCGGAGGGGACGGAAGGAGGCAAGAGACCCAGTACTTC. Protein product: CASGGDGRRQETQYF. The whole variable domain, remainder taken from reference TRBV5-1 and TRBJ2-5, is KAGVTQTPRYLIKTRGQQVTLSCSPISGHRSVSWYQQTPGQGLQFLFEYFSETQRNKGNFPGRFSGRQFSNSRSEMNVSTLELGDSALYLCASGGDGRRQETQYFGPGTRLLVL.

CDR3 in DNA: TGTGCCAGCAGTGTCAGGGGGTCGGGGTCCCAGCATTTT. Its protein is CASSVRGSGSQHF. The genes are TRBV2 and TRBJ1-5; TRBD1 aligns across 7 bases. The germline V gene has CDR1 SNHLY and CDR2 FYNNEI. Germline trimming cut 4 bases from V and 11 bases from J; bases unmatched to any gene: 8. The CDR3 runs to 13 residues.

The genes are TRBV13 and TRBJ1-5; D possibly corresponds to TRBD1 (5 bases). The CDR3 totals 19 residues. V was clipped by 0 bases and J by 1 base, with 19 bases between them. Germline V lookup: CDR1 PRHDT, CDR2 FYEKMQ (reference sequence). In DNA, the CDR3 is TGTGCCAGCAGCTTAGGGGGCTGGAAGGGGAAGAGGAGCAATCAGCCCCAGCATTTT. This gives the protein CASSLGGWKGKRSNQPQHF.